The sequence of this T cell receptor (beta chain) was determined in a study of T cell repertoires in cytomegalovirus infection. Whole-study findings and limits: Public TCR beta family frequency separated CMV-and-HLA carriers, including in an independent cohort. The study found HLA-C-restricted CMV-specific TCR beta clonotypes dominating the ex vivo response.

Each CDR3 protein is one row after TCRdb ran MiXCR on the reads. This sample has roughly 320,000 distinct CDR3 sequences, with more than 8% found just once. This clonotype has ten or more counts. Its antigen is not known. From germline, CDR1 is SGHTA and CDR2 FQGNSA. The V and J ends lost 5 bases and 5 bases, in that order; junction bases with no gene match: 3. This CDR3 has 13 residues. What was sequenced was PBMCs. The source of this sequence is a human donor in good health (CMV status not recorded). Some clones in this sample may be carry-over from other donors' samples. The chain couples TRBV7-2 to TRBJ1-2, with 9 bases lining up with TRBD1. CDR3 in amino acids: CASSKQGAYGYTF. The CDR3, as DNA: TGTGCCAGCAGCAAACAGGGGGCTTATGGCTACACCTTC.